This T cell receptor (beta chain) comes out of a study of cytomegalovirus exposure and HLA in healthy donors (dated by TCRdb to about 2017). For context, the study as a whole: An earlier analysis of 587 of the donors reported 250 to 300 Gb of sequence data and 117 million unique TCR beta sequences from roughly 180 million T cells. Roughly 300 gigabases of sequencing data and roughly 90 million unique TCR sequences were included in an early release covering 550 to 650 HLA-typed donors. Donor age, sex, ethnicity and CMV serostatus were compiled alongside the repertoire data. Using immunosequencing, the study profiled T cell repertoires from approximately 700 subjects and related those repertoires to cytomegalovirus serostatus. Every discovery cohort repertoire had been produced on one sequencing platform. The study aimed to test whether signatures of past pathogen exposure could be identified by cataloging public T cell receptors. Of the roughly 400 genotyped donors, approximately 80% fell in the genetic ancestry cluster associated with self-reported Caucasian donors. Both class I and class II loci were covered by HLA typing, at four-digit resolution. Because of strong linkage in the cohort, five DR-DQ haplotypes were treated as single units for association and clustering. The study combined high-throughput TCR immunosequencing, statistical association of individual TCRs with disease status, and machine learning to predict cytomegalovirus infection status. Among 300 to 500 genotyped donors of the cohort, an average of around 250,000 unique TCR beta nucleotide sequences was sequenced per donor, of which 15% to 20% were non-productive. Typing coverage differed by locus: A, B, C, DRB1 and DQB1 were typed in roughly 620-630 donors, DQA1 in 500 to 550, DPA1 in 600 to 610, and DPB1 in roughly 470. In an earlier analysis of about 590 of the donors, high-throughput TCR beta sequencing was used to judge whether each TCR beta V gene segment behaved as functional or pseudogenic. Genome-wide SNP genotypes for about 60% of the roughly 700 donors were used in a later genetic analysis, which treated that subset as a discovery cohort. In the later analysis, no new phenotypic data were used to find candidate immune exposures; instead, reliance was placed on TCR beta sequences and their occurrence across donors. Along with the approximately 700-subject first cohort, a separate validation cohort of roughly 110 different subjects was used. A later analysis re-analyzed previously published TCR beta repertoires from 550 to 700 donors and added high-resolution HLA genotyping to study TCR occurrence patterns.

Receptor amplification or capture employed the immunoSEQ multiplex PCR assay. A mixture of 60 forward primers for TCR Vbeta segments and 13 reverse primers for TCR Jbeta segments was used in the multiplex PCR. The CDR3 region of rearranged TCR beta genes was amplified from genomic DNA by a multiplex PCR assay. The Illumina HiSeq System was used to sequence the amplified TCR beta libraries as 87-base-pair reads. As for the original processing: A later analysis counted some 74 million unique TCR beta chains across the 550 to 700 repertoires, and approximately 11 million of these chains were shared by at least two donors. Raw reads were error-corrected and collapsed into unique sequences with a nearest-neighbor algorithm that merged closely related sequences to remove PCR and sequencing errors. Alignment of CDR3 sequences to IMGT reference sequences was used to assign V, D and J gene segments. For a sequence to be retained, a match of at least six nucleotides to both a V gene segment and a J gene segment was required. A rearrangement counted as productive if the CDR3 had no stop codons and remained in frame with V and J, and every other rearrangement counted as non-productive. CDR3 was defined according to IMGT convention as the region running from the second conserved V-encoded cysteine to the conserved J-encoded phenylalanine. The earlier analysis of about 640 of the donors excluded any sequence lacking an unambiguous match to a single V gene segment. An earlier analysis of 587 of the donors called V segments functional above 56.7% productive rearrangements and segregating when the between-donor standard deviation exceeded 5%. A statistical classification framework was built to diagnose cytomegalovirus status from the catalog of TCR beta chain sequences. V and J gene assignment, in a later analysis, came from comparing TCR nucleotide sequences with IMGT/GENE-DB human TR gene sequences. In a later analysis, CDR3 sequences and most-parsimonious VDJ recombination scenarios were assigned using the TCRdist pipeline. In a later analysis, every TCR beta chain was defined by the combination of its CDR3 amino acid sequence and its V-gene family, and reads without a unique V-gene family were dropped. As a way to deal with suspected cross-contamination and a sequencing artifact, a later analysis dropped nearly 600 nucleotide sequences that were highly shared and had low generation probability. A later analysis calculated a clonal expansion index for each public chain from normalized within-repertoire ranks of inferred template counts. Generation probabilities in a later analysis came from a VDJ recombination model fitted to out-of-frame rearrangements, and those results were checked against IGoR. Hypergeometric tests were used in a later analysis to score TCR-TCR, TCR-HLA and TCR-CMV co-occurrence, with a repertoire-size bias correction applied to the TCR pairs. In a later analysis, false discovery rates were estimated by permuting HLA or CMV assignments 20 times. A later analysis grouped co-occurring TCRs with DBSCAN, adding TCRdist sequence similarity when clustering within HLA-allele-positive subsets. Repertoires with fewer than 30,000 or more than 120,000 public chains were left out of co-occurrence clustering, as were several repertoires with anomalous nucleotide sharing. TCRdb's version of the immuneACCESS table is confined to in-frame rearrangements and falls short of the full clone set. An unresolved V gene accounts for under half of the shortfall where checked; the remainder is of unknown origin. V, J and clone size reflect that table, while D and trimming were determined from the DNA. The sample table on file contains about 110,000 clones. The top ten clonotypes cover 0.59% of the sample.

Per the germline V gene, SGDLS is the CDR1 and YYNGEE is the CDR2. A distance of 7 bases separates the germline ends of V and J, which lose 0 bases and 7 bases respectively. The CDR3 measures 12 amino acids from cysteine to phenylalanine. The CDR3 DNA has 36 bases and is translated from base 1. The cohort consisted of 650 to 850 healthy bone marrow donors. All cohort members were sampled while nominally healthy, although unrecorded immune exposures were likely present. The donor tested CMV seronegative and was one of the 352 seronegative cohort members. Every donor gave a peripheral blood sample, and the peripheral blood mononuclear cells from that sample were used for TCR beta sequencing. The Qiagen DNeasy Blood Extraction Kit was used to extract genomic DNA from the blood cell samples. Notes on this clone: Which antigen it targets is not known.

Study-wide findings and limitations: A later analysis found that most CMV-associated TCR beta chains appeared HLA-restricted, with HLA associations seemingly driven largely by CMV exposure. An association between a missense DCLRE1C variant and V-gene and J-gene trimming of TCR beta chains was found in a later genetic analysis and replicated in an independent cohort. Compared with the approximately 710-donor mean, donors in an Asian-associated ancestry cluster had fewer N-insertions in productive TCRs, according to a later genetic analysis. It was suggested by the authors that the approach could potentially be generalized to other disease states and immunological phenotypes. In vitro tests confirmed that a few of the cytomegalovirus-associated TCR beta chains recognize cytomegalovirus antigens. The 87-base-pair reads could not distinguish some IMGT-functional V segments, including TRBV6-2 and TRBV6-3, so those segments were excluded. A further reported finding was that TCR beta sequences accurately predicted the HLA-A and HLA-B alleles for most subjects in the first cohort. According to a later analysis, TCR association rates differed among HLA loci, with DRB1 alleles showing the most associated TCRs and HLA-C alleles showing the fewest. The earlier analysis of approximately 590 of the donors excluded approximately 17 rarely observed V segments, including chromosome 9 orphons, because counts were too low. Linkage disequilibrium might explain the correlated functional status among segregating V segments, but an unknown experimental factor could not be excluded. In both the original and validation cohorts, the classifier was reported to diagnose cytomegalovirus status with high specificity and sensitivity. Several of the top co-occurrence clusters appeared to be linked to parvovirus B19, influenza, CMV and Epstein-Barr virus, according to a later analysis. An earlier analysis of approximately 500 of the donors showed that most TCR beta V segments appeared in productive rearrangements either about 87% or about 30% of the time, which broadly matched IMGT annotations. In the study, around 150 TCR beta chains were listed as associated with cytomegalovirus. The presence/absence analyses assumed that sequencing depth was roughly uniform across donors, and that assumption may not be true. CMV serostatus was the only immune exposure information available for the cohort. In a later analysis, HLA-associated TCR beta chains showed more clonal expansion and lower generation probabilities than non-associated chains that were equally common. Specific HLA alleles were associated with 15,000 to 20,000 TCR beta sequences at a false discovery rate of 0.05 in a later analysis. Across donors, most TCR sequences were observed very rarely, whereas some public TCRs were present in many individuals. When HLA alleles, especially DR and DQ, strongly co-occurred, attributing TCR associations to individual alleles was difficult. The cohort was sequenced for TCR beta chains only, and without alpha or paired-chain data the features that could be detected were limited. Because some donors lacked HLA typing at each locus, the association tests relied only on the typed subset. The sequencing pipeline was judged likely to have produced a cluster of highly shared sequence variants as a technical artifact.

The chain employs TRBV9 and TRBJ1-2, with the D gene too uncertain to name. Sequenced: PBMCs. This TCR was recovered from a man aged 50-60 years in good health and CMV-seronegative. The CDR3 reads CASSVARGGYTF. The DNA is TGTGCCAGCAGCGTAGCTCGGGGTGGCTACACCTTC.